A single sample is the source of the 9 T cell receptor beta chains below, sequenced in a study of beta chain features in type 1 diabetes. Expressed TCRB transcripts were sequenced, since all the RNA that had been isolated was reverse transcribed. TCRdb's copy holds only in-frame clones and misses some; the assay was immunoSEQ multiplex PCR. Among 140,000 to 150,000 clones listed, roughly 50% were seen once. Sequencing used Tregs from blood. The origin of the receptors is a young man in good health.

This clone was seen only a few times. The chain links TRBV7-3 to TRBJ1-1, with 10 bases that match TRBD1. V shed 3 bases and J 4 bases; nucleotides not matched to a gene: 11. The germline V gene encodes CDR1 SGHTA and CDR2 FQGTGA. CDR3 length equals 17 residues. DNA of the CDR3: TGTGCCAGCAGCTTGCGAGTGGGACAGGGGCTGGGCACTGAAGCTTTCTTT. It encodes CASSLRVGQGLGTEAFF. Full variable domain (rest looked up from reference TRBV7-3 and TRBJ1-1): GAGVSQTPSNKVTEKGKYVELRCDPISGHTALYWYRQSLGQGPEFLIYFQGTGAADDSGLPNDRFFAVRPEGSVSTLKIQRTERGDSAVYLCASSLRVGQGLGTEAFFGQGTRLTVV.

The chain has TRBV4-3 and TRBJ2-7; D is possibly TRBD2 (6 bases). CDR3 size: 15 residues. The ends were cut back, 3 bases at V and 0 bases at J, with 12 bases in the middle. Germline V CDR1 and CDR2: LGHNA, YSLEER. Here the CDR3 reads CASSQGTLSSYEQYF. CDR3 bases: TGCGCCAGCAGCCAGGGGACTCTGAGCTCCTACGAGCAGTACTTC.

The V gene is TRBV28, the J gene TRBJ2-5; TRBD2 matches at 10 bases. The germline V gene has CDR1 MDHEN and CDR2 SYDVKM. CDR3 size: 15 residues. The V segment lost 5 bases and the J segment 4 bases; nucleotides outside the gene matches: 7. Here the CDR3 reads CASSLLAGALETQYF. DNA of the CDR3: TGTGCCAGCAGTCTGCTAGCGGGAGCCCTAGAGACCCAGTACTTC.

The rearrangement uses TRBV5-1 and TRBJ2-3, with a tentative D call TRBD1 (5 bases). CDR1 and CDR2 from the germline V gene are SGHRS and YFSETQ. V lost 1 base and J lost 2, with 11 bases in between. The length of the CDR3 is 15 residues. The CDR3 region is CASSLKGWNTDTQYF. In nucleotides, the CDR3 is TGCGCCAGCAGCTTGAAGGGGTGGAACACAGATACGCAGTATTTT.

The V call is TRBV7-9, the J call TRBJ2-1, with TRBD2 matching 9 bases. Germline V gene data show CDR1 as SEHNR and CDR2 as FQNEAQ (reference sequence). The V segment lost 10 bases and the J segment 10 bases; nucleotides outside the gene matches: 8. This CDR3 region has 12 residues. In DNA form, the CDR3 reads TGTGCCACCCCCGTAGCGGGAGACGAGCAGTTCTTC. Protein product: CATPVAGDEQFF.

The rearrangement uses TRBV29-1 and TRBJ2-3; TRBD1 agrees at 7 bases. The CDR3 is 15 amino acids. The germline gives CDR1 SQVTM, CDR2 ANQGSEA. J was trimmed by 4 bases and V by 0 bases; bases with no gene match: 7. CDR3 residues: CSVEDIGTAADTQYF. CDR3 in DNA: TGCAGCGTTGAAGACATCGGGACAGCAGCAGATACGCAGTATTTT.

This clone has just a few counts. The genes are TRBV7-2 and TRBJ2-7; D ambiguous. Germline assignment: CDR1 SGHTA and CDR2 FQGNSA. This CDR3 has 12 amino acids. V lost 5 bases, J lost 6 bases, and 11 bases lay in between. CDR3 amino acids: CASSVTPSEQYF. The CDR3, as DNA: TGTGCCAGCAGCGTGACACCCAGCGAGCAGTACTTC.

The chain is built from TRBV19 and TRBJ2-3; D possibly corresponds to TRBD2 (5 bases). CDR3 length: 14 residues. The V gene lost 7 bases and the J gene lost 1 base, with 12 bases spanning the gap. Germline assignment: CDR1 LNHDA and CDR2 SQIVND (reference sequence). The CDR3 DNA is TGTGCCAGTAAGAGGGTCGTGGGCACAGATACGCAGTATTTT. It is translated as CASKRVVGTDTQYF.

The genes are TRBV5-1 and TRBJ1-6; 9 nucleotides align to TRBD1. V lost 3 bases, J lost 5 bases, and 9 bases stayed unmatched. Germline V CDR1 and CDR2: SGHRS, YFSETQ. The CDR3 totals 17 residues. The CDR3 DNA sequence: TGCGCCAGCAGCTCGAGAAGACAGGGGGGGAATAATTCACCCCTCCACTTT. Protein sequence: CASSSRRQGGNNSPLHF.